This TCR beta chain was recorded in a study of CD8 T cells in Susac syndrome. With random hexamers, reverse transcription was performed on roughly 0.45 to 1 ug of RNA. TCRdb independently ran MiXCR on the immunoSEQ multiplex PCR reads; one entry per CDR3 protein. The sample lists about 250,000 distinct CDR3 sequences, just under 95% seen once, with 0.06% to 0.08% in the top ten. This CDR3 is built from 17 residues. V lost 4 bases and J lost 3; bases outside the gene matches: 12. Germline V CDR1 and CDR2: SNHLY, FYNNEI. Sequencing used CD4+ T cells from PBMCs. V gene TRBV2 combines with J gene TRBJ2-5; 9 bases match TRBD2. This clonotype was sampled from a human donor with multiple sclerosis. The CDR3 coding sequence is TGTGCCAGCAGTGTCGATCAGGCTAGCGGGGATAAAGAGACCCAGTACTTC. Its protein product is CASSVDQASGDKETQYF.